Presented here are 16 T cell receptor beta chains from one specimen sequenced in a study of graft-versus-host responses after intestinal transplantation (dated by TCRdb to the early 2020s). No antigen has been identified for these receptors. Libraries were built with the immunoSEQ multiplex PCR assay. The immuneACCESS repertoire file appears here via TCRdb, limited to in-frame rearrangements. These files lack a portion of the clones; in checked studies, under half of the deficit traces to unresolved V genes, and the cause of the others is not known. The sample table holds some 87,000 clones, of which roughly 92% were seen once. Of the sample, roughly 0.3% is held by the ten largest clones. The time point label corresponds to: cells obtained before transplantation from donor or recipient. Source: unstimulated CD4+ T cells sorted from spleen or lymph node cells, taken before intestinal transplant. All receptors come from a human donor who received an intestinal transplant.

The chain couples TRBV19 to TRBJ2-1; tentatively, D is TRBD2 (6 bases). V lost 5 bases and J lost 2, with 16 bases in between. This CDR3 has 16 residues. Germline V CDR1 and CDR2: LNHDA, SQIVND (reference sequence). The CDR3 DNA sequence: TGTGCCAGTAGTCCCCAGAGCGGGCCGGCCTACAATGAGCAGTTCTTC. As protein: CASSPQSGPAYNEQFF.

This clone was observed a single time. The CDR3 nucleotides are TGCGCCAGCAGCGCGGACGGGAACACCGGGGAGCTGTTTTTT. Its protein is CASSADGNTGELFF. This chain joins TRBV5-1 and TRBJ2-2; D ambiguous. The CDR3 runs to 14 residues. The germline V gene encodes CDR1 SGHRS and CDR2 YFSETQ. V gave up 4 bases and J gave up 1 base, with 8 bases separating them.

The V gene is TRBV7-2, the J gene TRBJ2-7; 7 positions match TRBD2. CDR3 length: 14 residues. Germline V gives CDR1 SGHTA, CDR2 FQGNSA. The V segment lost 2 bases and the J segment 2 bases; nucleotides outside the gene matches: 3. The CDR3 sequence: CASSLMAGAYEQYF. The CDR3 DNA sequence: TGTGCCAGCAGCTTAATGGCGGGAGCCTACGAGCAGTACTTC.

The chain couples TRBV30 to TRBJ2-1, with 14 bases identical to TRBD2. J lost 6 bases, V lost 3 bases, and 4 bases had no gene match. From germline, CDR1 is GTSNPN and CDR2 SVGIG (reference sequence). The CDR3 is made up of 15 amino acids. CDR3: CAWRPGLAGVNEQFF. CDR3 in DNA: TGTGCCTGGAGGCCGGGACTAGCGGGAGTCAATGAGCAGTTCTTC.

The V and J genes are TRBV5-1 and TRBJ2-2; 10 bases agree with TRBD2. Germline values: CDR1 SGHRS, CDR2 YFSETQ. The CDR3 runs to 16 residues. V shed 4 bases and J 4 bases; nucleotides not matched to a gene: 7. The chain's CDR3 is CASSGAGTSATGELFF. CDR3 in DNA: TGCGCCAGCAGCGGGGCCGGGACTAGCGCCACCGGGGAGCTGTTTTTT.

The chain combines TRBV7-9 with TRBJ2-3; D not resolved. Germline CDR1 SEHNR, CDR2 FQNEAQ (reference sequence). V lost 4 bases to trimming and J lost 2 bases, with 10 bases between them. CDR3 size: 14 residues. In DNA form, the CDR3 reads TGTGCCAGCAGCTCTTACTCCTACACAGATACGCAGTATTTT. As protein: CASSSYSYTDTQYF.

The CDR3 is CASGQGRTSNQPQHF. The CDR3 coding sequence is TGTGCCAGCGGTCAAGGGCGGACATCAAATCAGCCCCAGCATTTT. The genes are TRBV6-5 and TRBJ1-5; maybe TRBD1 (5 bases). V shed 8 bases and J shed 4 bases, with 18 bases lying between them. Germline CDR1 is MNHEY and CDR2 is SVGAGI. The CDR3 has 15 amino acids.

The chain recombines TRBV28 with TRBJ1-2; 7 bases line up with TRBD1. This CDR3 spans 13 amino acids. Trimming cost V 7 bases and J 5 bases; bases outside gene matches: 7. Germline assignment: CDR1 MDHEN and CDR2 SYDVKM. The CDR3 loop reads CASNGQGGYGYTF. The CDR3 DNA reads as TGTGCCAGCAATGGTCAGGGGGGGTATGGCTACACCTTC.

This clone was picked up a small number of times. The same CDR3 is also encoded by other DNA sequences in this sample. The chain is built from TRBV10-1 and TRBJ1-4; no clear D gene. CDR3 length: 15 amino acids. Germline CDR1 WNHNN, CDR2 SYGVQD (reference sequence). Trimming pared 2 bases from V and 0 bases from J, leaving 7 bases between. The CDR3 loop is CASSEGSATNEKLFF. CDR3 DNA: TGCGCCAGCAGTGAGGGATCAGCAACTAATGAAAAACTGTTTTTT.

The chain recombines TRBV6-6 with TRBJ1-6, with TRBD1 as a possible D gene (6 bases). CDR1 and CDR2 from the germline V gene are MNHNY and SVGAGI (reference sequence). Trimming shortened V by 5 bases and J by 9 bases, and 14 bases separated the two germline ends. The length of the CDR3 is 14 residues. CDR3 region: CASSIQGLPSPLHF. The CDR3 DNA follows: TGTGCCAGCAGTATACAGGGCCTCCCTTCACCCCTCCACTTT.

The chain links TRBV30 to TRBJ2-1; 9 positions agree with TRBD2. The V segment lost 8 bases and the J segment 5 bases; nucleotides outside the gene matches: 7. Germline CDR1 reads GTSNPN; CDR2 reads SVGIG (reference sequence). The CDR3 covers 13 residues. The CDR3 DNA sequence: TGTGCCGGACCGGGACTAGCTAACAATGAGCAGTTCTTC. Translation gives CAGPGLANNEQFF.

This clone was detected a few times. CDR3 nucleotides: TGTGCCAGTAGTATTGGGGGGCCTGACTCTGGAAACACCATATATTTT. Its translation is CASSIGGPDSGNTIYF. V is TRBV19 and J is TRBJ1-3, with D perhaps matching TRBD1 (6 bases). The V gene's germline CDR1 is LNHDA and CDR2 SQIVND (reference sequence). V was shortened by 3 bases and J by 0 bases, with 12 bases between the two germline ends. This CDR3 contains 16 residues.

As regards this clone: Germline is not matched at one junction end, which may reflect a read error. This sequence joins TRBV6-5 and TRBJ2-7, with TRBD2 as a possible D gene (5 bases). The germline V gene has CDR1 MNHEY and CDR2 SVGAGI. The CDR3 is 12 residues long. CDR3 protein: CASSYSGLAPHF. The CDR3 DNA reads as TGTGCCAGCAGTTACTCAGGGTTAGCGCCACACTTC.

This clone has more than one count but fewer than ten. In nucleotides, the CDR3 is TGCGCCAGCAGCTTGGACGTCGAGACCCAGTACTTC. As protein: CASSLDVETQYF. This chain connects TRBV5-1 to TRBJ2-5, with no clear D. CDR1 and CDR2 from the germline V gene are SGHRS and YFSETQ. The ends were cut back, 0 bases at V and 5 bases at J, with 5 bases in the middle. The CDR3 spans 12 residues. The full variable domain, rest sourced from reference TRBV5-1 and TRBJ2-5, is KAGVTQTPRYLIKTRGQQVTLSCSPISGHRSVSWYQQTPGQGLQFLFEYFSETQRNKGNFPGRFSGRQFSNSRSEMNVSTLELGDSALYLCASSLDVETQYFGPGTRLLVL.

The V gene is TRBV6-5, the J gene TRBJ1-1; 8 nucleotides align to TRBD1. J was trimmed by 6 bases and V by 6 bases; bases with no gene match: 6. The CDR3 runs to 13 residues. From germline, CDR1 is MNHEY and CDR2 SVGAGI. CDR3 coding DNA: TGTGCCAGCAGGATACAGGGGGTCGCTGAAGCTTTCTTT. It codes for CASRIQGVAEAFF.

About this clone itself: The same CDR3 also results from other DNA sequences found in this sample. V usage is TRBV25-1 and J usage is TRBJ2-2; D might be TRBD2 (6 bases). V was trimmed by 1 base and J by 6 bases, leaving 12 bases between them. CDR1 is MGHDK and CDR2 is SYGVNS in the germline V gene. The CDR3 sequence is 15 residues long. The CDR3, as DNA: TGTGCCAGCAGTGAATTGGGGGGTCAGGCCGGGGAGCTGTTTTTT. It specifies CASSELGGQAGELFF.